This TCR beta chain appears in the sequencing data of a study of blood T cell repertoires in COVID-19. The assay was immunoSEQ multiplex PCR, and TCRdb's table has in-frame clones only and misses some. The data contain fewer than 250,000 clones, 84% of them singletons. The V gene lost 7 bases and the J gene lost 6 bases, with 17 bases spanning the gap. CDR1 is MNHEY and CDR2 is SVGAGI in the germline V gene. There are 14 residues in the CDR3. This sequence was found in a man aged 50-59 years with acute or convalescent COVID-19. The rearrangement uses TRBV6-5 and TRBJ2-3; possibly TRBD1 for D (6 bases). Input material: peripheral blood. The CDR3 region is CASIRTASSDTQYF. DNA for the CDR3: TGTGCCAGCATTCGGACAGCCTCCAGCGATACGCAGTATTTT.